The TCR beta chain described here comes from a study of CD8 T cells in ankylosing spondylitis (dated by TCRdb to 2015 to 2018). Some background on the complete study: The study profiled T cell receptor beta repertoires in healthy donors and ankylosing spondylitis patients to find disease-linked TCR variants. The full study cohort comprised around 25 ankylosing spondylitis patients and some 110 healthy donors. Samples of peripheral blood were taken, and for ankylosing spondylitis patients, synovial fluid was collected as well.

This clonotype was counted only a few times. What this receptor recognizes is not known. The record has no base qualities; no much larger clone is one base away. Overall results and qualifications from the work: The disease-linked clones were reported to be significantly enriched in matched synovial fluid samples from ankylosing spondylitis patients. A CD8+ phenotype was shown by the disease-linked clones, which were found at relatively low frequencies in peripheral blood. A TCR beta motif made up of 7 to 9 highly homologous amino acid variants appeared to be characteristic of blood from ankylosing spondylitis patients. Some TCR beta motif variants had previously been reported in synovial fluid and blood of reactive arthritis patients, which suggested common disease-initiation mechanisms.

The CDR3 starts with the cysteine, ends with the phenylalanine, and has 15 residues. The retained sequence is limited to the CDR3, 45 bases, with the frame set at the first base. At the junction V is shortened by 4 bases and J by 0 bases; bases outside the gene matches: 5. This sample was sequenced with an Illumina HiSeq 2500. TCR beta libraries were prepared by quantitative 5'-RACE with molecular barcodes. As for the authors' bioinformatics: A new computational method, built on a probabilistic model of VDJ rearrangement, was used to identify disease-linked TCR variants. TCRdb passed the public sequencing reads through fastp at Q25 and MiXCR, retaining productive beta sequences. Records with the same CDR3 protein are collapsed into one entry carrying the most frequent genes and DNA. The V and J calls shown here were made by TCRdb, not taken from the authors' results. This sample is represented by about 130,000 distinct CDR3 sequences; approximately 17% of them were singletons. Roughly 30% of the sample goes to the ten largest clones.

This sequence was found in a male donor with ankylosing spondylitis. Input material: blood, either unsorted or a sorted T cell fraction (not recorded which). The V and J segments used are TRBV5-7 and TRBJ2-7; 9 bases in between match TRBD1. TRBV5-7 is given ORF status, its function remaining uncertain. The CDR3 is CASSEGTGRSYEQYF. The nucleotide sequence reads TGTGCCAGCAGCGAAGGGACAGGGCGCTCCTACGAGCAGTACTTC.